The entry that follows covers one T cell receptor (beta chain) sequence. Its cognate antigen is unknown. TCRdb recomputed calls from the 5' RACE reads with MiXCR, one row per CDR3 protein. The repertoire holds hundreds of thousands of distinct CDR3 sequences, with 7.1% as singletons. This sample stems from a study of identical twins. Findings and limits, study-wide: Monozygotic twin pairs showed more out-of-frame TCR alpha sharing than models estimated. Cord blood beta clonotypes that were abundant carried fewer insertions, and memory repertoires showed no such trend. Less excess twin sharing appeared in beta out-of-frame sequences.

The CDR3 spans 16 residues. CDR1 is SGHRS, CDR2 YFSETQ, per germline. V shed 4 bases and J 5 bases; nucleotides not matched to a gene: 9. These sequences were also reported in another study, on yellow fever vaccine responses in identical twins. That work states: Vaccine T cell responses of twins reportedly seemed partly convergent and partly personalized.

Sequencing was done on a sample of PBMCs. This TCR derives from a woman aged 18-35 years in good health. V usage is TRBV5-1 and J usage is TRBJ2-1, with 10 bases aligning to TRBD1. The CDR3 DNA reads TGCGCCAGCAGCAAAAATCCGGGACAGGGGAACAATGAGCAGTTCTTC. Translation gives CASSKNPGQGNNEQFF.